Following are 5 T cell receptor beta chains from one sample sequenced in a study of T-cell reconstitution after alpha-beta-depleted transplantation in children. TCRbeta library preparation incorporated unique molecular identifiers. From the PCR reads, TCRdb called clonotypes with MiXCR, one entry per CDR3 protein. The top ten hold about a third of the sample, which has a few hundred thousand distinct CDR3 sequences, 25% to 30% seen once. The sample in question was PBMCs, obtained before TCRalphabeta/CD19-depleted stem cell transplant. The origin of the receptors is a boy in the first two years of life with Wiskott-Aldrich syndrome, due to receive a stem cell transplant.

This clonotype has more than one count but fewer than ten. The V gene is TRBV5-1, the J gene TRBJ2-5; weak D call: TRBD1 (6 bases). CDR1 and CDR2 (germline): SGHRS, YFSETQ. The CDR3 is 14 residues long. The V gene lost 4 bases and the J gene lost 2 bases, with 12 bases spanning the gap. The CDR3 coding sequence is TGCGCCAGCAGCCCGTCCGGACAGCAAGAGACCCAGTACTTC. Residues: CASSPSGQQETQYF.

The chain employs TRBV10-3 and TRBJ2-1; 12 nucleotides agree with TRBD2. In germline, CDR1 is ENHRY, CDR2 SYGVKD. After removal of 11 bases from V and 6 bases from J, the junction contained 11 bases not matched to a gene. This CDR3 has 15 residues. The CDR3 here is CAVATLAGGPNEQFF. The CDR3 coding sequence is TGTGCCGTCGCGACTCTAGCGGGAGGGCCCAATGAGCAGTTCTTC.

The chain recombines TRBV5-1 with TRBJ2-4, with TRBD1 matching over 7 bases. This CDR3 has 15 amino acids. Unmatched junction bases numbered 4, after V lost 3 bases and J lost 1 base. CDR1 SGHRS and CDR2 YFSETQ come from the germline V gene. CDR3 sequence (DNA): TGCGCCAGCAGCTGGGACAGCTCGGCCAAAAACATTCAGTACTTC. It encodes CASSWDSSAKNIQYF. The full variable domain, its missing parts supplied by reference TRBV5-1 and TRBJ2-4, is KAGVTQTPRYLIKTRGQQVTLSCSPISGHRSVSWYQQTPGQGLQFLFEYFSETQRNKGNFPGRFSGRQFSNSRSEMNVSTLELGDSALYLCASSWDSSAKNIQYFGAGTRLSVL.

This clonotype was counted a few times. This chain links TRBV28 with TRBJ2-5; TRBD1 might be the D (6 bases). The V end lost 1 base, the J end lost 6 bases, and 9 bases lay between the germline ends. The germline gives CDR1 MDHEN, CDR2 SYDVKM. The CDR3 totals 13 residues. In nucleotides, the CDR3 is TGTGCCAGCAGTTTATACAGGGTAAAGACCCAGTACTTC. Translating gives CASSLYRVKTQYF.

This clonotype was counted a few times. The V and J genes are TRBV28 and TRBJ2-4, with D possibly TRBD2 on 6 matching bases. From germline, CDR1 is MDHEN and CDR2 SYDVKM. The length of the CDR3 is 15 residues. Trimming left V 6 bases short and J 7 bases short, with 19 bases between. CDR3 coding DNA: TGTGCCAGCAGCCCGATGGGACTCCGACGGAACATTCAGTACTTC. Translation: CASSPMGLRRNIQYF. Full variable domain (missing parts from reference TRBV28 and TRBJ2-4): DVKVTQSSRYLVKRTGEKVFLECVQDMDHENMFWYRQDPGLGLRLIYFSYDVKMKEKGDIPEGYSVSREKKERFSLILESASTNQTSMYLCASSPMGLRRNIQYFGAGTRLSVL.